These 25 T cell receptor beta chains originate from one sample sequenced in a study of CD8+ T cells in alopecia areata (dated by TCRdb to 2017 to 2018). Taken with the paper, the label for treatment or condition translates to: oral pan-JAK inhibitor, 5-10 mg twice daily. Libraries came from the immunoSEQ multiplex PCR assay. RNA was extracted from all samples and reverse transcribed into cDNA as template for TCR sequencing. The source is immuneACCESS, and TCRdb retained only in-frame sequences with V and J called. Part of the clones is not carried over; for the studies checked, unresolved V genes explain less than half of this, and the remainder is unexplained. The sample yields fewer than 250,000 clones; around two fifths were counted once. The ten largest clones capture about 2.6% of the sample. Sequenced material: CD4+ T cells sorted from blood, taken at approximately week 36, from a patient treated with tofacitinib. These receptors were collected from a human donor with alopecia areata.

V usage is TRBV29-1 and J usage is TRBJ1-5; D is undetermined. The CDR3 has 13 residues. The ends were cut back, 6 bases at V and 6 bases at J, with 15 bases in the middle. Germline V gene lookup returns CDR1 SQVTM and CDR2 ANQGSEA. The CDR3 region is CSVRLGSGQPQHF. CDR3 sequence (DNA): TGCAGCGTAAGATTAGGTTCAGGTCAGCCCCAGCATTTT.

The rearrangement links TRBV23-1 to TRBJ1-5; D remains ambiguous. TRBV23-1 falls under the ORF class, with uncertain function. Trimming shortened V by 8 bases and J by 1 base, and 15 bases separated the two germline ends. The CDR3 spans 15 residues. For the CDR3, the DNA is TGCGCCAGCCCTCAGAGAAGGTGGAGCAATCAGCCCCAGCATTTT. It yields the protein CASPQRRWSNQPQHF.

This clone was seen more than once but under ten times. The V call is TRBV10-3, the J call TRBJ1-5, with a possible D match to TRBD1 (5 bases). V was clipped by 10 bases and J by 6 bases, with 16 bases between them. The CDR3 is 13 amino acids. Germline V lookup: CDR1 ENHRY, CDR2 SYGVKD. The CDR3 nucleotides are TGTGCCACCCGCGGGGGGTCCCCTCAGCCCCAGCATTTT. Translation gives CATRGGSPQPQHF.

This chain joins TRBV2 and TRBJ2-5; TRBD2 matches 7 bases. The CDR3 has 13 amino acids. V shed 7 bases, J shed 1 base, and the junction held 3 bases outside the gene matches. From germline, CDR1 is SNHLY and CDR2 FYNNEI. CDR3 amino acids: CASMPSGQETQYF. DNA for the CDR3: TGTGCCAGCATGCCTAGCGGCCAAGAGACCCAGTACTTC.

The chain has TRBV29-1 and TRBJ2-2; 8 bases line up with TRBD1. The CDR3 length is 15 residues. Per the germline V gene, CDR1 is SQVTM and CDR2 is ANQGSEA. J gave up 1 base and V 2 bases, and 3 bases lay outside the gene matches. The CDR3 nucleotides read TGCAGCGTTGAACGACAGGGGTGGAACACCGGGGAGCTGTTTTTT. This codes for CSVERQGWNTGELFF.

The genes are TRBV2 and TRBJ1-2; D is possibly TRBD1 (5 bases). Germline V gives CDR1 SNHLY, CDR2 FYNNEI. Deletions cut 3 bases from V and 8 bases from J, with 10 bases between. This CDR3 contains 12 residues. The CDR3 is CASSEGLRGYTF. The CDR3 DNA follows: TGTGCCAGCAGTGAGGGGCTCAGGGGCTACACCTTC.

V is TRBV4-1 and J is TRBJ2-5; TRBD2 matches 13 bases. The CDR3 is 16 amino acids. Trimming cost V 1 base and J 7 bases; bases outside gene matches: 6. Germline lookup yields CDR1 MGHRA and CDR2 YSYEKL. The CDR3 here is CASSQVGLAGVVTQYF. The CDR3 region has the DNA TGCGCCAGCAGCCAAGTAGGACTAGCGGGAGTTGTGACCCAGTACTTC.

The chain combines TRBV5-1 with TRBJ2-3; D possibly matches TRBD1 or TRBD2 (6 bases each). The CDR3 is made up of 18 amino acids. V was clipped by 0 bases and J by 1 base, with 18 bases between them. CDR1 is SGHRS and CDR2 is YFSETQ in the germline V gene. CDR3 sequence: CASSLDAQGRRGTDTQYF. The DNA for the CDR3 is TGCGCCAGCAGCTTGGACGCCCAGGGGAGGAGGGGCACAGATACGCAGTATTTT.

The CDR3 nucleotides are TGTGCCAGCACCGATCCCTCACTAGCACGCATTCAGTACTTC. This translates into CASTDPSLARIQYF. The rearrangement joins TRBV6-5 to TRBJ2-4; a weak D match, TRBD2 (6 bases). V lost 7 bases and J 9 bases, leaving 19 bases between the germline ends. CDR3 size: 14 residues. The germline CDR1 and CDR2 sequences are MNHEY and SVGAGI.

The chain carries TRBV30 and TRBJ1-1, with 9 bases aligning to TRBD1. The V gene end was trimmed by 2 bases and the J gene end by 1 base; junction bases not matched to a gene: 2. The germline V gene encodes CDR1 GTSNPN and CDR2 SVGIG (reference sequence). The CDR3 runs to 14 residues. This CDR3 is CAWSHRGRNTEAFF. As DNA, the CDR3 is TGTGCCTGGAGTCACAGGGGGCGGAACACTGAAGCTTTCTTT.

This chain connects TRBV7-9 to TRBJ2-2; 7 bases align to TRBD2. J lost 7 bases, V lost 4 bases, and 3 bases had no gene match. This CDR3 comprises 13 residues. Germline-derived CDR1 and CDR2 are SEHNR and FQNEAQ (reference sequence). CDR3 residues: CASSSLAIGELFF. In DNA, the CDR3 is TGTGCCAGCAGCTCACTAGCGATCGGGGAGCTGTTTTTT.

This clone was observed a few times. The chain carries TRBV11-2 and TRBJ2-1; 10 bases are shared with TRBD2. CDR3 length: 14 residues. Germline CDR1 and CDR2: SGHAT and FQNNGV. After removal of 4 bases from V and 5 bases from J, the junction contained 2 bases not matched to a gene. The CDR3 region is CASSSTSGNNEQFF. The DNA of the CDR3 is TGTGCCAGCAGCTCCACTAGCGGGAACAATGAGCAGTTCTTC.

The chain is built from TRBV5-1 and TRBJ2-5, with TRBD2 matching 15 bases. In germline, CDR1 is SGHRS, CDR2 YFSETQ. The J segment lost 5 bases and the V segment lost 3 bases, leaving 8 bases of the junction unmatched. The CDR3 has 17 residues. CDR3 DNA: TGCGCCAGCAGCTCGGGACTAGCGGGAGGCACCGCTGAGACCCAGTACTTC. Translated: CASSSGLAGGTAETQYF.

V usage is TRBV13 and J usage is TRBJ1-3; D gene uncertain. V gave up 0 bases and J gave up 4 bases, with 10 bases separating them. Germline V gene sequence: CDR1 PRHDT, CDR2 FYEKMQ (reference sequence). CDR3 length: 15 residues. The chain's CDR3 is CASSLGLSGGNTIYF. In nucleotides, the CDR3 is TGTGCCAGCAGCTTAGGCCTGTCGGGGGGAAACACCATATATTTT.

The chain combines TRBV9 with TRBJ2-3, with TRBD2 as a possible D gene (6 bases). CDR3 size: 17 residues. With 1 base removed from V and 0 bases from J, the gap between germline ends came to 15 bases. Per the germline V gene, CDR1 is SGDLS and CDR2 is YYNGEE. The CDR3 reads CASSVLPGGTSTDTQYF. CDR3 nucleotides: TGTGCCAGCAGCGTACTCCCCGGCGGGACTAGCACAGATACGCAGTATTTT.

The chain combines TRBV2 with TRBJ1-5; 8 bases map to TRBD1. This CDR3 region has 14 residues. V shed 6 bases, J shed 7 bases, and the junction held 8 bases outside the gene matches. Germline assignment: CDR1 SNHLY and CDR2 FYNNEI. The CDR3 region has the DNA TGTGCCAGCAGCTATACAGGGGGTAACCAGCCCCAGCATTTT. This sequence encodes CASSYTGGNQPQHF. Filled out from reference TRBV2 and TRBJ1-5, the complete variable domain reads EPEVTQTPSHQVTQMGQEVILRCVPISNHLYFYWYRQILGQKVEFLVSFYNNEISEKSEIFDDQFSVERPDGSNFTLKIRSTKLEDSAMYFCASSYTGGNQPQHFGDGTRLSIL.

The chain employs TRBV4-2 and TRBJ2-1; no firm D call. Looked up from germline, CDR1 is LGHNA and CDR2 is YNFKEQ. The CDR3 is 16 amino acids. The V end lost 1 base, the J end lost 0 bases, and 10 bases lay between the germline ends. CDR3: CASSQVTQSSYNEQFF. CDR3 DNA sequence: TGTGCCAGCAGCCAAGTGACCCAAAGCTCCTACAATGAGCAGTTCTTC.

This clone came up a few times. The chain uses TRBV27 and TRBJ2-7, with 11 bases aligning to TRBD2. This CDR3 contains 14 residues. Germline lookup yields CDR1 MNHEY and CDR2 SMNVEV (reference sequence). Trimming cost V 6 bases and J 7 bases; bases outside gene matches: 8. In nucleotides, the CDR3 is TGTGCCAGCAGATTAGCGGGAGGGCCCAGGGAGCAGTACTTC. Its protein is CASRLAGGPREQYF.

In its sample, this clone was seen a few times. The rearrangement joins TRBV29-1 to TRBJ2-5; D unclear. This CDR3 contains 14 residues. V lost 5 bases, J lost 2 bases, and 15 bases lay in between. Germline values: CDR1 SQVTM, CDR2 ANQGSEA. DNA for the CDR3: TGCAGCGTTACAATCAACCTCCCTCAAGAGACCCAGTACTTC. It encodes CSVTINLPQETQYF.

The chain has TRBV14 and TRBJ2-7; D gene ambiguous. The germline CDR1 and CDR2 sequences are SGHDN and FVKESK. The CDR3 has 17 amino acids. V lost 1 base and J 0 bases, leaving 16 bases between the germline ends. CDR3 sequence reads: CASSQAPGKKGSYEQYF. CDR3 DNA sequence: TGTGCCAGCAGCCAAGCCCCGGGCAAAAAGGGCTCCTACGAGCAGTACTTC.

This clone appeared a few times. The sample contains more than one DNA sequence encoding this CDR3. DNA of the CDR3: TGCGCCAGCAGCTTGGTTGGGTTGGACACAGATACGCAGTATTTT. Its protein is CASSLVGLDTDTQYF. The rearrangement uses TRBV5-1 and TRBJ2-3, with unresolved D. Trimming took 0 bases from V and 2 from J, leaving 10 bases between them. The CDR3 is 15 amino acids. The germline CDR1 and CDR2 sequences are SGHRS and YFSETQ. Full variable domain (rest looked up from reference TRBV5-1 and TRBJ2-3): KAGVTQTPRYLIKTRGQQVTLSCSPISGHRSVSWYQQTPGQGLQFLFEYFSETQRNKGNFPGRFSGRQFSNSRSEMNVSTLELGDSALYLCASSLVGLDTDTQYFGPGTRLTVL.

This clone was counted only a few times. The chain carries TRBV11-1 and TRBJ2-7; D is tentatively TRBD1 or TRBD2 (5 bases each). The CDR3 totals 14 residues. CDR1 is SGHAT and CDR2 is FQDESV in the germline V gene (reference sequence). V was trimmed by 0 bases and J by 6 bases, leaving 12 bases between them. CDR3 amino acids: CASSLAGAASEQYF. Here the CDR3 DNA reads TGTGCCAGCAGCTTAGCCGGGGCCGCCTCCGAGCAGTACTTC.

This clone was seen a few times. The rearrangement uses TRBV23-1 and TRBJ2-1; 14 bases are a match to TRBD2. TRBV23-1 is an open reading frame, and its role is uncertain. The CDR3 sequence is 19 residues long. The V and J ends lost 4 bases and 0 bases, in that order; junction bases with no gene match: 8. The CDR3 here is CASSPRTSGRLISYNEQFF. CDR3 DNA sequence: TGCGCCAGCAGTCCAAGGACTAGCGGGAGGCTAATCTCCTACAATGAGCAGTTCTTC.

CDR3 region: CASSVEGTSHRTDTQYF. The CDR3 DNA reads as TGTGCCAGCAGCGTAGAAGGGACTTCGCACCGCACAGATACGCAGTATTTT. The chain uses TRBV9 and TRBJ2-3; TRBD2 is a possible D gene (6 bases). The germline CDR1 and CDR2 sequences are SGDLS and YYNGEE. There are 17 residues in the CDR3. Trimming took off 0 bases at V and 1 base at J, with 15 bases between the two ends.

In this sample, this clone turned up many times. V is TRBV28 and J is TRBJ2-1; 7 bases match TRBD2. The CDR3 spans 14 residues. In germline, CDR1 is MDHEN, CDR2 SYDVKM. The V and J ends lost 4 bases and 7 bases, in that order; junction bases with no gene match: 7. The CDR3 DNA follows: TGTGCCAGCAGTTGGGGAGGGAGATCGAATGAGCAGTTCTTC. This translates into CASSWGGRSNEQFF. The full variable domain, its missing parts supplied by reference TRBV28 and TRBJ2-1, is DVKVTQSSRYLVKRTGEKVFLECVQDMDHENMFWYRQDPGLGLRLIYFSYDVKMKEKGDIPEGYSVSREKKERFSLILESASTNQTSMYLCASSWGGRSNEQFFGPGTRLTVL.